This T cell receptor (beta chain) was found in a study of cytomegalovirus exposure and HLA in healthy donors. Study results and limitations: Among TCR beta chains, those listed as cytomegalovirus-associated numbered about 160. Previously analyzed data showed that most TCR beta V segments were productive at a frequency of about 87% or about 30%. Later on, an analysis showed TCR association rates differing by HLA locus, with DRB1 the most and HLA-C the fewest.

Healthy bone marrow donors made up the donor group. In the PCR, 60 Vbeta and 13 Jbeta primers were used. Only in-frame clones appear in the TCRdb table, and some are missing; sequencing was by immunoSEQ multiplex PCR. The table includes approximately 140,000 clones, 65% to 80% detected once. About this clone itself: Its antigen is unidentified.

The TCR comes from a woman under 30 in good health and CMV-seronegative. The sample consisted of PBMCs.

The CDR3 nucleotides are TGTGCCAGCAGTTATGACAGGGCAGACTATGGCTACACCTTC. Protein: CASSYDRADYGYTF. V is TRBV6-6 and J is TRBJ1-2, with 7 bases fitting TRBD1. This CDR3 contains 14 residues. The J segment lost 3 bases and the V segment lost 3 bases, leaving 4 bases of the junction unmatched. Looked up from germline, CDR1 is MNHNY and CDR2 is SVGAGI (reference sequence).